These T cell receptor beta chains were read from a single sample in a study of blood T cell repertoires in COVID-19. Libraries were prepared by immunoSEQ multiplex PCR; TCRdb keeps only in-frame clonotypes and omits some of them. The table has 450,000 to 500,000 clones, around nine tenths seen once. The source material was PBMCs or T cells enriched from blood (not recorded which). The source is a woman in her sixties or seventies who had recovered from COVID-19. CDR3s include the opening cysteine and the closing phenylalanine or tryptophan. Each record gives: D gene, V gene, J gene, clone size, CDR3 protein, CDR3 DNA. A D gene is named only where the DNA matches it firmly. Where a row states a size, it is once, few, many or the class of an expanded clone; other rows omit it.

.,TRBV9,TRBJ2-1,.,CASSVDSGSSYNEQFF,TGTGCCAGCAGCGTAGATTCGGGGAGCTCCTACAATGAGCAGTTCTTC
TRBD2,TRBV2,TRBJ2-2,.,CASFGGYTGELFF,TGTGCCAGCTTCGGGGGGTACACCGGGGAGCTGTTTTTT
.,TRBV12-3/TRBV12-4,TRBJ1-5,once,CASSFDRYQPQHF,TGTGCCAGCAGTTTTGACAGGTACCAGCCCCAGCATTTT
.,TRBV6-5,TRBJ1-2,.,CASSRGQNYGYTF,TGTGCCAGCAGCAGGGGACAAAACTATGGCTACACCTTC
TRBD2,TRBV5-5,TRBJ2-5,.,CASSLVLAGRSQETQYF,TGTGCCAGCAGCTTGGTCCTAGCGGGGAGATCCCAAGAGACCCAGTACTTC
TRBD1,TRBV5-1,TRBJ2-1,few,CASSYHRDRVDNEQFF,TGCGCCAGCAGCTACCACCGGGACAGGGTTGACAATGAGCAGTTCTTC
TRBD1,TRBV19,TRBJ1-5,.,CASSTGGSARHF,TGTGCCAGTTCGACAGGGGGGTCAGCACGGCATTTT
.,TRBV19,TRBJ2-7,.,CASSIGAGYSYEQYF,TGTGCCAGTAGTATAGGGGCAGGGTACTCCTACGAGCAGTACTTC
.,TRBV19,TRBJ1-3,once,CASRGGSGGNTIYF,TGTGCCAGCCGGGGAGGGTCCGGAGGAAACACCATATATTTT
.,TRBV2,TRBJ1-3,.,CASSIFPSGNTIYF,TGTGCCAGCAGTATCTTTCCCTCTGGAAACACCATATATTTT
.,TRBV2,TRBJ1-5,once,CASSAGQPQHF,TGTGCCAGCAGTGCGGGTCAGCCCCAGCATTTT
TRBD2,TRBV19,TRBJ2-3,once,CASSIGLAGGTDTQYF,TGTGCCAGTAGTATAGGGCTAGCGGGGGGAACAGATACGCAGTATTTT
TRBD2,TRBV7-2,TRBJ2-7,.,CASSRLAGVYEQYF,TGTGCCAGCAGCCGTTTGGCGGGGGTCTACGAGCAGTACTTC
.,TRBV29-1,TRBJ1-4,few,CSVEEPTNEKLFF,TGCAGCGTGGAGGAACCAACTAATGAAAAACTGTTTTTT
TRBD2,TRBV16,TRBJ2-7,once,CASSQSGLAGGEQYF,TGTGCCAGCAGCCAGTCTGGACTAGCGGGGGGCGAGCAGTACTTC
.,TRBV24-1,TRBJ1-5,.,CATRETGGGNQPQHF,TGTGCCACCAGGGAAACGGGCGGGGGCAATCAGCCCCAGCATTTT
.,TRBV14,TRBJ1-6,many,CASSQESTGSLYNSPLHF,TGTGCCAGCAGCCAGGAATCGACAGGAAGTCTTTATAATTCACCCCTCCACTTT
.,TRBV4-2,TRBJ2-3,.,CASSQDRRVKGTDTQYF,TGTGCCAGCAGCCAAGATCGGAGGGTGAAGGGGACAGATACGCAGTATTTT
.,TRBV9,TRBJ1-1,.,CASSVGGTSTEAFF,TGTGCCAGCAGCGTAGGGGGGACTTCTACTGAAGCTTTCTTT
.,TRBV4-2,TRBJ1-5,.,CASSQDLERPKFF,TGTGCCAGCAGCCAAGATCTCGAGAGGCCCAAATTTTTT
TRBD1,TRBV2,TRBJ1-3,many,CASSIGQGGNTIYF,TGTGCCAGCAGTATCGGACAGGGTGGAAACACCATATATTTT
TRBD1,TRBV19,TRBJ2-2,.,CASSPDRTDTGELFF,TGTGCCAGTAGTCCGGACAGGACGGACACCGGGGAGCTGTTTTTT
TRBD1,TRBV7-2,TRBJ1-2,few,CASRSRDSEHYGYTF,TGTGCCAGCAGGTCTAGGGACAGCGAACACTATGGCTACACCTTC